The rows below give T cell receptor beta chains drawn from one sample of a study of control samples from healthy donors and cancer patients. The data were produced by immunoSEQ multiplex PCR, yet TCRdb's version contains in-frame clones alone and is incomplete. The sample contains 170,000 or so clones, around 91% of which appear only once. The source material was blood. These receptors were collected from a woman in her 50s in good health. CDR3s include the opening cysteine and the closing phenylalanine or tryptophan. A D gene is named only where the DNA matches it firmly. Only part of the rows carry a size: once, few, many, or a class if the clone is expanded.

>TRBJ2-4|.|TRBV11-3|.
CASSAYKEGNIQYF
TGTGCCAGCAGCGCTTACAAGGAGGGGAACATTCAGTACTTC
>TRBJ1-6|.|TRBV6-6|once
CASLEGGRNSPLHF
TGTGCCAGTCTTGAAGGGGGGCGAAATTCACCCCTCCACTTT
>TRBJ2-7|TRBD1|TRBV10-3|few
CASSRSGQGTYEQYF
TGTGCCTCTTCCCGGAGCGGACAGGGGACCTACGAGCAGTACTTC
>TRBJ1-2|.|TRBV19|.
CASSPTVYGYTF
TGTGCCAGTAGTCCGACGGTCTATGGCTACACCTTC
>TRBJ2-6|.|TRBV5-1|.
CASSLSGSGANVLTF
TGCGCCAGCAGCTTGAGTGGATCTGGGGCCAACGTCCTGACTTTC
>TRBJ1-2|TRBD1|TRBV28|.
CASHGTGLVGYTF
TGTGCCAGTCACGGGACAGGGCTTGTTGGCTACACCTTC
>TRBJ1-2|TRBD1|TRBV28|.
CASTTGGAGGYGYTF
TGTGCCAGCACCACAGGGGGCGCTGGGGGCTATGGCTACACCTTC
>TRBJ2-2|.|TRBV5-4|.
CASSRDGNTGELFF
TGTGCCAGCAGCCGAGACGGGAACACCGGGGAGCTGTTTTTT
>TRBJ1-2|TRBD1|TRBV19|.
CASSLGTGIYGYTF
TGTGCCAGTTCCCTCGGGACAGGGATCTATGGCTACACCTTC
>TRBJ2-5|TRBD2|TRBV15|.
CATSRTRTSGTQETQYF
TGTGCCACCAGCAGAACCCGGACTAGCGGGACACAAGAGACCCAGTACTTC
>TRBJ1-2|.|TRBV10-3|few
CAISEAVREGYTF
TGTGCCATCAGTGAAGCTGTTCGGGAAGGCTACACCTTC
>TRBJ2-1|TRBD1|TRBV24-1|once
CATSDFAAAGGSDEQFF
TGTGCCACCAGTGATTTCGCGGCGGCAGGGGGCTCGGATGAGCAGTTCTTC
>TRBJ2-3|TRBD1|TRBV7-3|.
CASSQGTGGRWDTQYF
TGTGCCAGCAGCCAAGGGACAGGGGGCCGTTGGGATACGCAGTATTTT
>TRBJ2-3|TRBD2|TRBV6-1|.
CASSELRTSVTDTQYF
TGTGCCAGCAGTGAACTCCGGACTAGCGTTACAGATACGCAGTATTTT
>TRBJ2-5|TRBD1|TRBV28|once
CASSPPRQGPGETQYF
TGTGCCAGCAGTCCCCCCCGACAGGGGCCGGGAGAGACCCAGTACTTC
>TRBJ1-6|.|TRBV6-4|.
CASSPDSSYNSPLHF
TGTGCCAGCAGTCCGGACAGCTCCTATAATTCACCCCTCCACTTT
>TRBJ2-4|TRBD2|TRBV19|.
CASSKNLAGVAKNIQYF
TGTGCCAGTAGCAAAAATTTAGCGGGAGTAGCCAAAAACATTCAGTACTTC
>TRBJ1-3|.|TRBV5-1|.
CASSLVGATWGNTIYF
TGCGCCAGCAGCTTGGTTGGGGCAACGTGGGGAAACACCATATATTTT
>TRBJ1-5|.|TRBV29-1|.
CSVVEGNQPQHF
TGCAGCGTTGTGGAGGGCAATCAGCCCCAGCATTTT
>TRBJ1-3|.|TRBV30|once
CAWSVAGAGNTIYF
TGTGCCTGGAGTGTAGCGGGGGCTGGAAACACCATATATTTT
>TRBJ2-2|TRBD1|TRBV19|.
CASSIFQGAANTGELFF
TGTGCCAGTAGTATTTTTCAGGGGGCAGCGAACACCGGGGAGCTGTTTTTT
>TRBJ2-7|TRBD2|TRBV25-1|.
CASSGGWGGPTYEQYF
TGTGCCAGCAGTGGAGGGTGGGGGGGACCCACCTACGAGCAGTACTTC
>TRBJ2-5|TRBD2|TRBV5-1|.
CASRTSRETQYF
TGCGCCAGCAGGACTAGCCGGGAGACCCAGTACTTC
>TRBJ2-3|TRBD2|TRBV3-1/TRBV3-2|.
CASSRRLARAGGTQYF
TGTGCCAGCAGCCGCCGACTAGCCCGGGCAGGTGGTACGCAGTATTTT
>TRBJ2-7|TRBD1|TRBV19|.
CASSFGTAYEQYF
TGTGCCAGTAGTTTCGGGACAGCCTACGAGCAGTACTTC
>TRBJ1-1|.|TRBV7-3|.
CASSLTGGNTEAFF
TGTGCCAGCAGCTTGACAGGCGGGAACACTGAAGCTTTCTTT
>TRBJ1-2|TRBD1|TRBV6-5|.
CASTLDRANYGYTF
TGTGCCAGCACCTTGGACAGGGCTAACTATGGCTACACCTTC
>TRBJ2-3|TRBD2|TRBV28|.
CASSPLAGGEDTQYF
TGTGCCAGCAGCCCCCTAGCGGGAGGGGAAGATACGCAGTATTTT
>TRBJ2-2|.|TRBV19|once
CASRPGLVTGELFF
TGTGCCAGTAGGCCGGGACTCGTCACCGGGGAGCTGTTTTTT
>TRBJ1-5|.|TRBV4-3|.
CASSQDRADQPQHF
TGCGCCAGCAGCCAAGATCGGGCCGATCAGCCCCAGCATTTT
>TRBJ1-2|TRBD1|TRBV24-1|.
CATSDSSGTGTYGYTF
TGTGCCACCAGTGATTCCTCCGGGACAGGAACCTATGGCTACACCTTC
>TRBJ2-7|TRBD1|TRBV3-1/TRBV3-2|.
CASSQETGQGREQYF
TGTGCCAGCAGCCAAGAGACCGGACAGGGGCGCGAGCAGTACTTC
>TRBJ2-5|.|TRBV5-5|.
CASSSGETQYF
TGTGCCAGCAGCTCGGGGGAGACCCAGTACTTC
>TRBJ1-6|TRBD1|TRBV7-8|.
CASSLDRGSSPLHF
TGTGCCAGCAGCTTAGACAGGGGAAGTTCACCCCTCCACTTT
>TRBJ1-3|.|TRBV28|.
CASAPRRGTVGNTIYF
TGTGCCAGCGCCCCTAGGAGGGGTACAGTTGGGAACACCATATATTTT
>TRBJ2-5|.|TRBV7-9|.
CASSLVVRTQYF
TGTGCCAGCAGCTTAGTCGTAAGGACCCAGTACTTC
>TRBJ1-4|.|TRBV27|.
CASRVGVGEKLFF
TGTGCCAGCAGAGTGGGGGTAGGCGAAAAACTGTTTTTT
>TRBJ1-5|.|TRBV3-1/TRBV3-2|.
CASSPSSNQPQHF
TGTGCCAGCAGCCCCAGCTCCAATCAGCCCCAGCATTTT
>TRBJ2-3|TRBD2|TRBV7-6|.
CASSSQGLAGLTDTQYF
TGTGCCAGCAGCTCCCAAGGACTAGCGGGGCTCACAGATACGCAGTATTTT
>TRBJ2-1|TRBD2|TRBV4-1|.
CASSAQLAGEYNEQFF
TGCGCCAGCAGCGCCCAACTAGCGGGAGAGTACAATGAGCAGTTCTTC
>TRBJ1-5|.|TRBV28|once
CASSLLGAGNQPQHF
TGTGCCAGCAGTTTATTGGGAGCGGGCAATCAGCCCCAGCATTTT
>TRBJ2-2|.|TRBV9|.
CASSVITGTPPGELFF
TGTGCCAGCAGCGTAATTACAGGCACCCCCCCCGGGGAGCTGTTTTTT